This T cell receptor (beta chain) was sequenced in a study of cytomegalovirus exposure and HLA in healthy donors. On the study more broadly: There were under 130 million unique TCR beta sequences, drawn from about 180 million T cells, in an earlier analysis. Study results and caveats: In a later analysis, TCR beta V- and J-gene trimming was associated with a missense DCLRE1C variant.

It was with 60 Vbeta and 13 Jbeta primers that the PCR ran. Generated by immunoSEQ multiplex PCR, the TCRdb table keeps only in-frame clones and is missing some. The sample lists 110,000 or so clones; 81% were seen once. As for this clone: As yet, its antigen is unknown.

The CDR3 has 13 residues. Germline lookup yields CDR1 SQVTM and CDR2 ANQGSEA. Losses at the gene ends were 7 bases for V and 5 bases for J; bases not matched to a gene: 4. This receptor was taken from a woman aged 40 to 50 in good health and CMV-seronegative. Input material: PBMCs. The chain couples TRBV29-1 to TRBJ2-1; 11 bases are shared with TRBD1. CDR3 sequence: CSGLDRGHNEQFF. The CDR3 bases are TGCAGCGGACTGGACAGGGGGCACAATGAGCAGTTCTTC.